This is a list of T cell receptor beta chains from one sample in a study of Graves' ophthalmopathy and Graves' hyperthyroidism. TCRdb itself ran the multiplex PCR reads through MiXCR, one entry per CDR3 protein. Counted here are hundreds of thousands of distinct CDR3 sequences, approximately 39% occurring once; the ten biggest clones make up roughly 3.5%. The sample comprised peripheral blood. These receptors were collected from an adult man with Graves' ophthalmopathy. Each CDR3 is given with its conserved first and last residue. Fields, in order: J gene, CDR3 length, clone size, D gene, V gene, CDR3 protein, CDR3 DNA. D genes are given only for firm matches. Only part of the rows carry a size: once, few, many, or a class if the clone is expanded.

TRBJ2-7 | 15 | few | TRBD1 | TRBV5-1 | CASSTLGTDFYEQYF | TGCGCCAGCAGCACGCTCGGGACAGACTTCTACGAGCAGTACTTC
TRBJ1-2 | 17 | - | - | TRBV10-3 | CASSYSSSSEGASGYTF | TGTGCCAGCAGTTACTCTTCAAGCTCTGAGGGCGCGAGTGGCTACACCTTC
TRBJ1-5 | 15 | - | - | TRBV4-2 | CASSQLDRDNQPQHF | TGTGCCAGCAGCCAATTGGACAGAGATAATCAGCCCCAGCATTTT
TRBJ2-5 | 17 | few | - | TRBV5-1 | CASSSGRAGALGETQYF | TGCGCCAGCAGCTCCGGGCGGGCCGGGGCCCTCGGGGAGACCCAGTACTTC
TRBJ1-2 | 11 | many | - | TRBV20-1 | CSARDQGGYTF | TGCAGTGCTAGAGATCAGGGAGGCTACACCTTC
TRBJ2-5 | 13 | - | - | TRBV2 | CASSDRYRGTQYF | TGTGCCAGCAGCGATCGGTATCGAGGGACCCAGTACTTC
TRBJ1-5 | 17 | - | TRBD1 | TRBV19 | CASSIDPGQGTNQPQHF | TGTGCCAGTAGTATAGACCCGGGACAGGGGACCAATCAGCCCCAGCATTTT
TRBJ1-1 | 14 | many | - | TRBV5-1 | CASSLSTGKTEAFF | TGCGCCAGCAGCTTGTCAACAGGGAAGACTGAAGCTTTCTTT
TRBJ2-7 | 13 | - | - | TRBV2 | CASSCSAYDQQYF | TGTGCCAGCAGTTGCTCGGCATACGACCAGCAGTACTTC
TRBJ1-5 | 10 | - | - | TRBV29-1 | CSVPPKSQHF | TGCAGCGTTCCTCCTAAGTCCCAGCATTTT
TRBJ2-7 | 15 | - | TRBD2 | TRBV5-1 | CASSWASGSSDEQYF | TGCGCCAGCAGCTGGGCTAGCGGGAGTTCCGACGAGCAGTACTTC
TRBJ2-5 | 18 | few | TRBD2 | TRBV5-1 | CASSLGHTGLAGAETQYF | TGCGCCAGCAGCTTGGGTCACACGGGACTAGCGGGAGCAGAGACCCAGTACTTC
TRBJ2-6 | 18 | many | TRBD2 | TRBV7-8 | CASSPSAGEPSGANVLTF | TGTGCCAGCAGCCCCTCGGCGGGGGAACCTTCTGGGGCCAACGTCCTGACTTTC
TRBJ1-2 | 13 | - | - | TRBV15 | CATSSDRRSGYTF | TGTGCCACCAGCAGTGATCGGCGCTCTGGCTACACCTTC